A selection of T cell receptor beta chains follows, all from one sample in a study of T-cell memory formation after mild COVID-19. TCRdb itself ran the 5' RACE reads through MiXCR, one entry per CDR3 protein. The table shows about 110,000 distinct CDR3 sequences, with 15% to 20% occurring only once. The specimen was PBMCs or a T cell subset sorted from them (not recorded which). Every receptor here comes from a man younger than 35 who had mild COVID-19 (a few samples of this study predate the infection). Cell type and time point are not known. Each CDR3 is given with its conserved first and last residue. The order of the fields is D gene, J gene, clone size, V gene, CDR3 protein, CDR3 DNA. A D gene is named only where the DNA matches it firmly. The listing skips clone size in some rows; elsewhere it reads once, few, many or a size class.

d_call: TRBD1
j_call: TRBJ1-2
clone_size: .
v_call: TRBV5-6
cdr3_aa: CASRFGTGGYTF
cdr3_nt: TGTGCCAGCAGATTCGGGACAGGTGGCTACACCTTC

d_call: .
j_call: TRBJ1-3
clone_size: .
v_call: TRBV2
cdr3_aa: CASSVLTSGNTIYF
cdr3_nt: TGTGCCAGCAGCGTATTGACCTCTGGAAACACCATATATTTT

d_call: .
j_call: TRBJ2-7
clone_size: few
v_call: TRBV20-1
cdr3_aa: CSASRGFYEQYF
cdr3_nt: TGCAGTGCTAGCCGGGGATTCTACGAGCAGTACTTC

d_call: .
j_call: TRBJ2-5
clone_size: .
v_call: TRBV20-1
cdr3_aa: CSAAIPGANQETQYF
cdr3_nt: TGCAGTGCTGCTATCCCGGGAGCAAACCAAGAGACCCAGTACTTC

d_call: .
j_call: TRBJ2-3
clone_size: few
v_call: TRBV30
cdr3_aa: CAWSASSGGWDTQYF
cdr3_nt: TGTGCCTGGAGTGCGAGTAGCGGTGGATGGGATACGCAGTATTTT

d_call: TRBD2
j_call: TRBJ2-3
clone_size: few
v_call: TRBV12-3/TRBV12-4
cdr3_aa: CASSWGGNTDTQYF
cdr3_nt: TGTGCCAGCTCCTGGGGGGGGAACACAGATACGCAGTATTTT

d_call: TRBD2
j_call: TRBJ2-5
clone_size: few
v_call: TRBV5-1
cdr3_aa: CASSLLGLAGPGTQYF
cdr3_nt: TGCGCCAGCAGCTTGCTGGGACTAGCGGGGCCGGGGACCCAGTACTTC

d_call: TRBD1
j_call: TRBJ1-2
clone_size: few
v_call: TRBV12-3/TRBV12-4
cdr3_aa: CASSPGTGNYGYTF
cdr3_nt: TGTGCCAGCAGTCCTGGGACAGGGAACTATGGCTACACCTTC

d_call: .
j_call: TRBJ2-3
clone_size: .
v_call: TRBV4-3
cdr3_aa: CASSQGANPTDTQYF
cdr3_nt: TGCGCCAGCAGCCAAGGGGCTAATCCCACAGATACGCAGTATTTT

d_call: .
j_call: TRBJ2-5
clone_size: many
v_call: TRBV7-2
cdr3_aa: CASSFRTTSSWETQYF
cdr3_nt: TGTGCCAGCAGCTTCCGAACGACTAGTAGTTGGGAGACCCAGTACTTC

d_call: TRBD2
j_call: TRBJ2-3
clone_size: .
v_call: TRBV20-1
cdr3_aa: CSARSSGTTDTQYF
cdr3_nt: TGCAGTGCTAGGTCTAGCGGGACCACAGATACGCAGTATTTT

d_call: TRBD1
j_call: TRBJ2-1
clone_size: .
v_call: TRBV24-1
cdr3_aa: CATSDATGGPYNEQFF
cdr3_nt: TGTGCCACCAGTGATGCGACAGGGGGTCCTTACAATGAGCAGTTCTTC

d_call: .
j_call: TRBJ1-6
clone_size: few
v_call: TRBV12-3/TRBV12-4
cdr3_aa: CASSFVNSPLHF
cdr3_nt: TGTGCCAGCAGTTTTGTGAATTCACCCCTCCACTTT

d_call: .
j_call: TRBJ1-5
clone_size: .
v_call: TRBV7-2
cdr3_aa: CASSPIQTAGNQPQHF
cdr3_nt: TGTGCCAGCAGCCCTATACAAACCGCTGGGAATCAGCCCCAGCATTTT

d_call: .
j_call: TRBJ2-1
clone_size: few
v_call: TRBV6-1
cdr3_aa: CASSEPLTEQFF
cdr3_nt: TGTGCCAGCAGTGAGCCGCTTACTGAGCAGTTCTTC

d_call: .
j_call: TRBJ2-5
clone_size: few
v_call: TRBV7-7
cdr3_aa: CASSLGPSEGTQYF
cdr3_nt: TGTGCCAGCAGCCTCGGGCCCTCCGAAGGAACCCAGTACTTC

d_call: .
j_call: TRBJ2-7
clone_size: many
v_call: TRBV18
cdr3_aa: CASSPPSHGDDEQYF
cdr3_nt: TGTGCCAGCTCACCACCGAGCCACGGGGACGACGAGCAGTACTTC

d_call: TRBD1
j_call: TRBJ2-1
clone_size: few
v_call: TRBV4-3
cdr3_aa: CASSQDRSRRDRGYEQFF
cdr3_nt: TGCGCCAGCAGCCAAGACCGGTCGAGGCGGGACAGGGGTTATGAGCAGTTCTTC

d_call: TRBD1
j_call: TRBJ1-1
clone_size: .
v_call: TRBV6-2/TRBV6-3
cdr3_aa: CASSYPWYRGKGAFF
cdr3_nt: TGTGCCAGCAGTTACCCTTGGTACAGGGGCAAGGGAGCTTTCTTT

d_call: TRBD1
j_call: TRBJ2-7
clone_size: few
v_call: TRBV24-1
cdr3_aa: CATIQGYEQYF
cdr3_nt: TGTGCCACCATACAGGGGTACGAGCAGTACTTC

d_call: .
j_call: TRBJ2-7
clone_size: .
v_call: TRBV29-1
cdr3_aa: CSVPGAPYEQYF
cdr3_nt: TGCAGCGTTCCAGGGGCCCCCTACGAGCAGTACTTC

d_call: .
j_call: TRBJ2-1
clone_size: .
v_call: TRBV9
cdr3_aa: CASRSSGATSNEQFF
cdr3_nt: TGTGCCAGCAGAAGCTCGGGGGCCACTTCCAATGAGCAGTTCTTC

d_call: .
j_call: TRBJ1-6
clone_size: few
v_call: TRBV5-5
cdr3_aa: CASSSTGKFDSPLHF
cdr3_nt: TGTGCCAGCAGCTCAACAGGGAAGTTTGATTCACCCCTCCACTTT

d_call: TRBD1
j_call: TRBJ2-3
clone_size: .
v_call: TRBV29-1
cdr3_aa: CSAGQGADTQYF
cdr3_nt: TGCAGCGCCGGACAGGGGGCAGATACGCAGTATTTT

d_call: .
j_call: TRBJ2-6
clone_size: .
v_call: TRBV21-1
cdr3_aa: CASSKAANTGAGANVLTF
cdr3_nt: TGTGCCAGCAGCAAAGCCGCAAATACAGGGGCTGGGGCCAACGTCCTGACTTTC

d_call: TRBD1
j_call: TRBJ1-1
clone_size: .
v_call: TRBV7-3
cdr3_aa: CASSFDRGSTEAFF
cdr3_nt: TGTGCCAGCAGCTTTGACAGGGGGAGCACTGAAGCTTTCTTT

d_call: .
j_call: TRBJ1-2
clone_size: few
v_call: TRBV6-1
cdr3_aa: CASSEVPMHGYTF
cdr3_nt: TGTGCCAGCAGTGAGGTCCCCATGCATGGCTACACCTTC

d_call: .
j_call: TRBJ2-2
clone_size: .
v_call: TRBV3-1
cdr3_aa: CASRKTGNTGELFF
cdr3_nt: TGTGCCAGCAGGAAAACAGGGAACACCGGGGAGCTGTTTTTT

d_call: TRBD1
j_call: TRBJ2-5
clone_size: .
v_call: TRBV5-1
cdr3_aa: CASSVDTGGRETQYF
cdr3_nt: TGCGCCAGCAGCGTAGATACAGGGGGGAGAGAGACCCAGTACTTC

d_call: .
j_call: TRBJ2-6
clone_size: .
v_call: TRBV6-6
cdr3_aa: CASSYSGGHGANVLTF
cdr3_nt: TGTGCCAGCAGTTACTCCGGGGGCCATGGGGCCAACGTCCTGACTTTC

d_call: TRBD2
j_call: TRBJ2-7
clone_size: many
v_call: TRBV4-3
cdr3_aa: CASSQDRGLAGDPYEQYF
cdr3_nt: TGCGCCAGCAGCCAAGATAGGGGACTAGCGGGGGACCCCTACGAGCAGTACTTC

d_call: .
j_call: TRBJ2-5
clone_size: many
v_call: TRBV4-1
cdr3_aa: CASSQDGRGGGETQYF
cdr3_nt: TGCGCCAGCAGCCAAGATGGGAGGGGGGGCGGAGAGACCCAGTACTTC

d_call: .
j_call: TRBJ1-5
clone_size: few
v_call: TRBV12-3/TRBV12-4
cdr3_aa: CASTPYSNQPQHF
cdr3_nt: TGTGCCAGTACACCTTATAGCAATCAGCCCCAGCATTTT

d_call: .
j_call: TRBJ1-1
clone_size: few
v_call: TRBV5-1
cdr3_aa: CASSFGFGNTEAFF
cdr3_nt: TGCGCCAGCAGCTTCGGATTCGGCAACACTGAAGCTTTCTTT

d_call: .
j_call: TRBJ2-2
clone_size: many
v_call: TRBV5-1
cdr3_aa: CASSLRGHNTGELFF
cdr3_nt: TGCGCCAGCAGCTTGAGAGGTCATAACACCGGGGAGCTGTTTTTT

d_call: .
j_call: TRBJ2-7
clone_size: many
v_call: TRBV6-2/TRBV6-3
cdr3_aa: CASSESSYEQYF
cdr3_nt: TGTGCCAGCAGTGAAAGTTCCTACGAGCAGTACTTC

d_call: .
j_call: TRBJ2-7
clone_size: .
v_call: TRBV2
cdr3_aa: CASSEYGARVEQYF
cdr3_nt: TGTGCCAGCAGTGAATATGGCGCTAGGGTCGAGCAGTACTTC